The clone carrying this T cell receptor beta chain showed up just once. The target antigen is unknown. With autoimmune disease history or systemic immunosuppression, patients were excluded. The data belong to a study of OX40 agonist ivuxolimab in advanced cancers. On the study more broadly: Three partial responders included one hepatocellular carcinoma patient and two cutaneous melanoma patients. Study outcomes and limitations: Low normalized T-cell clonal expansion was additionally recorded for some nonresponders. CD8+ T cells (on average) carried more expanded clones than CD4+ T cells.

Assay: immunoSEQ multiplex PCR; the TCRdb copy retains only in-frame clones and omits some. The sample includes around 79,000 clones, more than 70% of them seen just once. The CDR3 is made up of 15 amino acids. Germline assignment: CDR1 LNHDA and CDR2 SQIVND (reference sequence). Unmatched junction bases numbered 7, after V lost 6 bases and J lost 1 base. The chain has TRBV19 and TRBJ2-7; 9 nucleotides align to TRBD1. The sample in question was CD4+ or CD8+ T cells sorted from blood, obtained in a trial of the OX40 agonist ivuxolimab. The sequence was collected from an adult with an advanced solid tumor such as melanoma, head and neck, liver or kidney cancer. The CDR3 sequence is CASSRLTGGSYEQYF. CDR3 DNA: TGTGCCAGTAGCCGATTGACAGGGGGGTCCTACGAGCAGTACTTC.